One sample yielded the 13 T cell receptor beta chains listed below, sequenced in a study of cytomegalovirus exposure and HLA in healthy donors. With 60 Vbeta and 13 Jbeta primers, the PCR was carried out. Profiled with immunoSEQ multiplex PCR; TCRdb holds only in-frame clones, not every one. The sample lists more than 90,000 clones, about 70% seen once, with roughly 8.4% in the top ten. The specimen was PBMCs. These receptor sequences come from a man aged 30-40 years in good health and CMV-seropositive.

The chain's CDR3 is CASTPSGGRQPQHF. CDR3 sequence (DNA): TGTGCCAGCACCCCTTCAGGGGGCAGACAGCCCCAGCATTTT. The chain couples TRBV6-1 to TRBJ1-5, with 8 bases identical to TRBD1. The V and J ends lost 7 bases and 7 bases, in that order; junction bases with no gene match: 9. Germline V gives CDR1 MNHNS, CDR2 SASEGT. The CDR3 totals 14 residues.

This clone has just a few counts. The chain combines TRBV11-3 with TRBJ2-5; TRBD2 might be the D (6 bases). The CDR3 is 16 residues long. Trimming took off 2 bases at V and 5 bases at J, with 18 bases between the two ends. Germline V gives CDR1 SGHNT, CDR2 YENEEA. The CDR3 spells CASSLSNGGQRETQYF. The CDR3 DNA reads TGTGCCAGCAGCTTATCCAACGGAGGGCAGAGGGAGACCCAGTACTTC.

The chain joins TRBV4-2 to TRBJ2-3; 8 nucleotides agree with TRBD2. The CDR3 covers 15 residues. J lost 10 bases, V lost 0 bases, and 9 bases had no gene match. The germline CDR1 and CDR2 sequences are LGHNA and YNFKEQ. This chain's CDR3 is CASSQEDRGGLAQYF. In nucleotides, the CDR3 is TGTGCCAGCAGCCAAGAGGACCGGGGGGGCCTCGCGCAGTATTTT.

The chain combines TRBV9 with TRBJ1-1; D is undetermined. Germline V lookup: CDR1 SGDLS, CDR2 YYNGEE. The CDR3 is 11 residues long. Here the CDR3 DNA reads TGTGTGGCGGGCCGGAACACTGAAGCTTTCTTT. As protein: CVAGRNTEAFF. The full variable domain, in which reference TRBV9 and TRBJ1-1 provide the parts outside the CDR3, is DSGVTQTPKHLITATGQRVTLRCSPRSGDLSVYWYQQSLDQGLQFLIQYYNGEERAKGNILERFSAQQFPDLHSELNLSSLELGDSALYFCVAGRNTEAFFGQGTRLTVV.

The rearrangement joins TRBV2 to TRBJ2-7, with 7 bases fitting TRBD2. With 4 bases clipped from V and 3 bases from J, the junction kept 0 bases outside the gene matches. The CDR3 covers 12 residues. Germline V gene lookup returns CDR1 SNHLY and CDR2 FYNNEI. The CDR3 is CASSGGGYEQYF. The CDR3, as DNA: TGTGCCAGCAGTGGGGGGGGCTACGAGCAGTACTTC.

The rearrangement links TRBV18 to TRBJ2-3; perhaps TRBD1 as D (6 bases). In germline, CDR1 is KGHSH, CDR2 LQKENI. The CDR3 runs to 15 residues. The V and J ends lost 8 bases and 0 bases respectively, with 15 bases between them. CDR3 sequence reads: CASTSTGPSTDTQYF. The CDR3 DNA reads as TGTGCCAGCACATCAACAGGGCCGAGCACAGATACGCAGTATTTT. The full variable domain, with the rest looked up from reference TRBV18 and TRBJ2-3, is NAGVMQNPRHLVRRRGQEARLRCSPMKGHSHVYWYRQLPEEGLKFMVYLQKENIIDESGMPKERFSAEFPKEGPSILRIQQVVRGDSAAYFCASTSTGPSTDTQYFGPGTRLTVL.

The chain combines TRBV6-4 with TRBJ2-1; 10 positions agree with TRBD2. The CDR3 spans 14 residues. The ends lost 4 bases at V and 6 bases at J; junction bases unmatched: 3. Germline CDR1 MRHNA, CDR2 SNTAGT. The CDR3: CASSVKRGGNEQFF. The DNA for the CDR3 is TGTGCCAGCAGTGTTAAGCGGGGGGGCAATGAGCAGTTCTTC.

This clone showed up just a few times. The gene calls are TRBV7-9 and TRBJ2-3; 10 nucleotides align to TRBD2. V was pared by 5 bases and J by 3 bases, with 14 bases of the junction left unmatched. The CDR3 contains 18 residues. Germline CDR1 reads SEHNR; CDR2 reads FQNEAQ (reference sequence). In DNA form, the CDR3 reads TGTGCCAGCAGCCCCGCTTGGCCTAGCGGGAGTCAGACAGATACGCAGTATTTT. Its protein product is CASSPAWPSGSQTDTQYF.

The chain combines TRBV18 with TRBJ1-1; D possibly corresponds to TRBD1 (5 bases). Germline-derived CDR1 and CDR2 are KGHSH and LQKENI. The CDR3 spans 14 residues. Trimming took off 3 bases at V and 0 bases at J, with 8 bases between the two ends. CDR3 region: CASSPSGVNTEAFF. For the CDR3, the DNA is TGTGCCAGCTCACCGTCGGGGGTGAACACTGAAGCTTTCTTT.

The V and J genes are TRBV29-1 and TRBJ2-1; 9 positions agree with TRBD2. The germline V gene encodes CDR1 SQVTM and CDR2 ANQGSEA. The CDR3 extends over 22 amino acids. DNA of the CDR3: TGCAGTGTTTCCGGTAGAACTAAACGACTAGCGGAAGAAGAAACACACGGGAATAAGCAGTTCTTC. It is translated as CSVSGRTKRLAEEETHGNKQFF.

The rearrangement links TRBV18 to TRBJ1-2, with D possibly matching TRBD1 (5 bases). CDR3 length: 17 amino acids. V was clipped by 2 bases and J by 0 bases, with 16 bases between them. Germline loops: CDR1 KGHSH, CDR2 LQKENI. Here the CDR3 DNA reads TGTGCCAGCTCACCATCGGGGGGACTCATCGCTAACTATGGCTACACCTTC. This gives the protein CASSPSGGLIANYGYTF.

The table lists this clone with a few counts. V and J are TRBV6-5 and TRBJ1-1, with 9 bases that match TRBD1. This CDR3 comprises 13 residues. Germline V gene sequence: CDR1 MNHEY, CDR2 SVGAGI. Losses at the gene ends were 7 bases for V and 6 bases for J; bases not matched to a gene: 6. In nucleotides, the CDR3 is TGTGCCAGCACCACAGGGGGCGCGGCTGAAGCTTTCTTT. Protein product: CASTTGGAAEAFF.

J is TRBJ2-7 and V is TRBV6-1; 9 positions agree with TRBD2. The germline gives CDR1 MNHNS, CDR2 SASEGT. This CDR3 region has 13 residues. The trim removed 3 bases at V and 5 bases at J, leaving 2 bases unmatched. The CDR3 DNA reads as TGTGCCAGCAGTGAGAGCGGGAGGAACGAGCAGTACGTC. Translated, it gives CASSESGRNEQYV.